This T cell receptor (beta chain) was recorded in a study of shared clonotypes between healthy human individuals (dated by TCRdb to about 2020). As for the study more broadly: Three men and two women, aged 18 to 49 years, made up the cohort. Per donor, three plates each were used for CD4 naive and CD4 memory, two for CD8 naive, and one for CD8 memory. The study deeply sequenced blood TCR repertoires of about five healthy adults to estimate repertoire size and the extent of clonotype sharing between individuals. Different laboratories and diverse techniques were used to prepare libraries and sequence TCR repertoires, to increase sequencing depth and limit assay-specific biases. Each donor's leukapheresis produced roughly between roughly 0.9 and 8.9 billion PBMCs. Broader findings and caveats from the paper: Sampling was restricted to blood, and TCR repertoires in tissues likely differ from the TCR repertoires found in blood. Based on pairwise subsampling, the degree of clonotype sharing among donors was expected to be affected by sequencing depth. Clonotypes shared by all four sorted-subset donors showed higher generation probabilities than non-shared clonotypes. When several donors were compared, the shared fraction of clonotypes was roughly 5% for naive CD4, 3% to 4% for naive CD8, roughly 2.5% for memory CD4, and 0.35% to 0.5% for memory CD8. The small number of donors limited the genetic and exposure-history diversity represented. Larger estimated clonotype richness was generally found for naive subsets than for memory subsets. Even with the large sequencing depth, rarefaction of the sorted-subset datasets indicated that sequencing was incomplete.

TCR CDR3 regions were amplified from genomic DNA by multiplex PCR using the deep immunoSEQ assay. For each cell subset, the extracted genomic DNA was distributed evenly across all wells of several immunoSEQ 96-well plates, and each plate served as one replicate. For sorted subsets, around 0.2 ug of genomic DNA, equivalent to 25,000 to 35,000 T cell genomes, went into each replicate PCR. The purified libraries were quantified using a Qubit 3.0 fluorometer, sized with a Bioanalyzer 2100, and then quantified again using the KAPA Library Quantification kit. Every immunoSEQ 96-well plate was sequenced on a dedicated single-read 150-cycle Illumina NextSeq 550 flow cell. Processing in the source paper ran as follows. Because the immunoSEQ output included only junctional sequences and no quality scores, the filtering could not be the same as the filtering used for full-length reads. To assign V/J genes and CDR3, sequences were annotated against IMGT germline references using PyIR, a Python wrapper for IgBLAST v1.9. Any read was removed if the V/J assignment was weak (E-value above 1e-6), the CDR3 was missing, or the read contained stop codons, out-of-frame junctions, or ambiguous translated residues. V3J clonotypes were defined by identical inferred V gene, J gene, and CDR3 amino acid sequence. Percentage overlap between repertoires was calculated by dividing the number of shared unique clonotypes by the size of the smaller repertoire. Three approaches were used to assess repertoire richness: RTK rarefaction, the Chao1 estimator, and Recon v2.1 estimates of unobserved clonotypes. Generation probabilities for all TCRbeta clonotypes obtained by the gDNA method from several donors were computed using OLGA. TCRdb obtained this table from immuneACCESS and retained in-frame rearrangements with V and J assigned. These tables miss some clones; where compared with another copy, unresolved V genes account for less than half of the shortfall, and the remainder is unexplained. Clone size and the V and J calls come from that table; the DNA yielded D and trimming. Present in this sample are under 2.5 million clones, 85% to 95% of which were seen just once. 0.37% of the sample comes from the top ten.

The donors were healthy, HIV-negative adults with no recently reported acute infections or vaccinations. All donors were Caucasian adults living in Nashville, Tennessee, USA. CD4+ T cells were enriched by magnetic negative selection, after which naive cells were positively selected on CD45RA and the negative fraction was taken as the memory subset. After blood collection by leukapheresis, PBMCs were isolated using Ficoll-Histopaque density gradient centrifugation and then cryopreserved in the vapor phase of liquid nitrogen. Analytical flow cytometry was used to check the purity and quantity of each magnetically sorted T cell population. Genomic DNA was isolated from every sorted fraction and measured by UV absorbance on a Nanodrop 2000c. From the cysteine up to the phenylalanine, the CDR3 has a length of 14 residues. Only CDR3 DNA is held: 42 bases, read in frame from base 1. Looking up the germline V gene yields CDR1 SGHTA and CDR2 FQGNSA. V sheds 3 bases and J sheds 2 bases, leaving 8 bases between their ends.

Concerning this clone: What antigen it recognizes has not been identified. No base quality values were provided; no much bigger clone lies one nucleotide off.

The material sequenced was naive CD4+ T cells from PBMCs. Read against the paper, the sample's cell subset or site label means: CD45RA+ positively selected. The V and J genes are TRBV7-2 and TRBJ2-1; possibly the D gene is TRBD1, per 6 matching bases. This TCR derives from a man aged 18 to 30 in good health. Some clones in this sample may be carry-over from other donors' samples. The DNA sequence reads TGTGCCAGCAGCTTTAGGACAGCCTACAATGAGCAGTTCTTC. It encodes CASSFRTAYNEQFF.